This note documents a single T cell receptor (beta chain) sequence. This clone was seen more than once but under ten times. Its antigen remains unidentified. As a mouse receptor, it takes its gene names and germline sequences from the mouse. The read ends 4 residues shy of where the CDR3 ends; the end is completed using the germline J gene. The data stem from a study of CD8+ T cells in alopecia areata (dated by TCRdb to 2016 to 2019). At the level of the whole study: Skin from C3H/HeJ donors with spontaneous alopecia (roughly 6-12 months old) was grafted onto female C3H/HeJ recipients that were roughly 7-10 weeks old. In humans, TCRbeta sequencing was performed on scalp tissue and on sorted CD4+ and CD8+ peripheral blood T cells from healthy controls and from patients with patchy or totalis/universalis alopecia areata. TCRbeta CDR3 regions were amplified by immunoSEQ multiplex PCR with 35 Vbeta forward and 13 Jbeta reverse primers. Scalp clonality was compared among normal scalp (n=4), patchy alopecia areata scalp (n=8), and alopecia totalis/universalis scalp (n=8). The study used high-throughput TCRbeta sequencing to examine T cell clonal expansion in alopecia areata, in both the C3H/HeJ mouse model and human patients. RNA was obtained with the PAXgene miRNA kit for fixed scalp, the miRNeasy kit for PBMCs, and the RNeasy kit for mouse skin. Results and caveats for the whole study, not just this receptor: Unlike mouse skin, which is dominated by gammadelta T cells, normal human skin has resident alphabeta T cells that are also sequenced, and this complicates analysis of the scalp TCR repertoire. TCR sequences shared between patients were less clear than in mice, possibly partly because of HLA diversity in the patient population. Higher clonality and more expanded CD8+ clones were observed in lesional scalp than in normal scalp, particularly in alopecia totalis/universalis, a finding suggestive of antigenic drive.

CDR1 and CDR2 (NSQYPW, LRSPGD) derive from the germline V gene (reference sequence). From its cysteine to its phenylalanine, the CDR3 spans 16 amino acids. Of the CDR3's DNA, 36 bases were read; they are in frame from base 1. From V the trimming removes 4 bases and from J it removes 0 bases, while the gene matches leave 4 bases of the junction unaccounted for. Libraries were made using the immunoSEQ multiplex PCR assay. RNA was extracted from all samples and reverse transcribed into cDNA, which served as template for TCR sequencing. SuperScript III was used to make first-strand cDNA, primed with a 2:1 mix of oligo-dT and random hexamers. A synthetic immune receptor repertoire was used to assess amplification bias, and residual bias was removed computationally. Libraries were sequenced on Illumina HiSeq with 60 bp reads covering the CDR3, read from J toward V. The source study handled its data this way. Raw reads were preprocessed to remove errors, and CDR3 was defined by IMGT conventions from the conserved cysteine to phenylalanine. Clonality was calculated as 1 minus Shannon entropy normalized by log2 of the number of productive unique TCRs. Whether scalp clones were CD4 or CD8 was inferred by matching scalp TCRbeta sequences against CD4 and CD8 repertoires sorted from blood. Not all clones reach the TCRdb copy of this immuneACCESS table, which keeps in-frame sequences only. Checked studies attribute under half of the gap to unresolved V genes and leave the rest unexplained. From that table come the V and J calls and clone size; the DNA was used to work out D and trimming. In this sample, approximately 110,000 clones appear, none counted once only. Around 19% of the sample comes from the top ten.

This receptor was taken from a C3H/HeJ mouse with alopecia areata. Regarding MHC type, mice of this strain are H2-k. The chain joins TRBV1 to TRBJ2-2, and 8 junctional nucleotides match TRBD1. The sequenced material came from lesional skin. This receptor has the CDR3 CTCSGWDRTNTGQLYF. The sequenced part of the CDR3 DNA is TGCACCTGCAGTGGATGGGACAGGACAAACACCGGG.